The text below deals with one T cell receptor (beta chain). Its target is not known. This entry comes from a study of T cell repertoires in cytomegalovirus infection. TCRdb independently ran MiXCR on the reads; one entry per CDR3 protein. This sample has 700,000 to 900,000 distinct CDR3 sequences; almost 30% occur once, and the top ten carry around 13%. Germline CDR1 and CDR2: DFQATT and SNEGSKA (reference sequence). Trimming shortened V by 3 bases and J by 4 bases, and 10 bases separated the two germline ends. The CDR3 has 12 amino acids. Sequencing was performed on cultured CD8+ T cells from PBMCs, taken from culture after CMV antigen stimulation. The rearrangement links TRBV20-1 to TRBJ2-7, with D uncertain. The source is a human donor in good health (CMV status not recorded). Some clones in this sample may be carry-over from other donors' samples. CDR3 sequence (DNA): TGCAGTGCTAGGTGGACCTCGTACGAGCAGTACTTC. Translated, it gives CSARWTSYEQYF.